These 25 T cell receptor beta chains were all obtained from the same sample, sequenced in a study of cytomegalovirus exposure and HLA in healthy donors. Repertoires were generated with immunoSEQ multiplex PCR, while TCRdb's copy carries only in-frame clones and drops some. The sample lists 150,000 to 200,000 clones; about 90% were seen once. Specimen: PBMCs. The receptor source for this set is a woman aged 18-29 years in good health and CMV-seropositive.

This chain uses TRBV6-5 with TRBJ2-7; 9 nucleotides line up with TRBD2. The V segment lost 2 bases and the J segment 5 bases; nucleotides outside the gene matches: 4. Germline V gene data show CDR1 as MNHEY and CDR2 as SVGAGI. The CDR3 has 14 residues. The CDR3 is CASSYRPSGNEQYF. The CDR3 DNA reads TGTGCCAGCAGTTACCGGCCTAGCGGGAACGAGCAGTACTTC.

The J gene is TRBJ2-1, the V gene TRBV7-9; D ambiguous. Trimming removed 5 bases at V and 11 bases at J, with 7 bases between. Germline CDR1 and CDR2: SEHNR and FQNEAQ (reference sequence). The CDR3 consists of 10 residues. In nucleotides, the CDR3 is TGTGCCAGCAGCCCCCCAAAGCAGTTCTTC. This codes for CASSPPKQFF.

This chain joins TRBV29-1 and TRBJ2-4; TRBD1 agrees at 10 bases. With V trimmed by 6 bases and J by 1 base, 3 bases remained unmatched. The CDR3 contains 14 residues. The germline gives CDR1 SQVTM, CDR2 ANQGSEA. The CDR3: CSVTGGRAKNIQYF. For the CDR3, the DNA is TGCAGCGTGACAGGGGGCCGGGCCAAAAACATTCAGTACTTC.

The chain carries TRBV30 and TRBJ2-6; D gene ambiguous. Trimming removed 2 bases at V and 4 bases at J, with 6 bases between. The CDR3 covers 13 residues. The germline V gene has CDR1 GTSNPN and CDR2 SVGIG (reference sequence). DNA of the CDR3: TGTGCCTGGAGTCAGGCCGGGGCCAACGTCCTGACTTTC. Its protein product is CAWSQAGANVLTF.

In this sample, this clone turned up once. The chain combines TRBV2 with TRBJ1-1; 7 nucleotides align to TRBD1. V gave up 5 bases and J gave up 1 base; unmatched junction bases: 4. Germline lookup yields CDR1 SNHLY and CDR2 FYNNEI. The CDR3 consists of 14 residues. The CDR3 coding sequence is TGTGCCAGCAGTAACAGGGGTCGGAACACTGAAGCTTTCTTT. Its protein is CASSNRGRNTEAFF.

The chain uses TRBV2 and TRBJ2-7; D ambiguous. Germline V gives CDR1 SNHLY, CDR2 FYNNEI. This CDR3 region has 14 residues. The V end was cut by 4 bases, the J end by 3 bases, with 13 bases between. In DNA form, the CDR3 reads TGTGCCAGCAGTGGGGCAGGCCTCAACTACGAGCAGTACTTC. Translating it yields CASSGAGLNYEQYF.

The chain has TRBV5-6 and TRBJ2-5, with TRBD1 matching over 7 bases. Germline V gives CDR1 SGHDT, CDR2 YYEEEE. J was trimmed by 5 bases and V by 2 bases; bases with no gene match: 6. This CDR3 spans 14 amino acids. The CDR3 DNA sequence: TGTGCCAGCAGCTTACTGACAGGGTTGGAGACCCAGTACTTC. Translation gives CASSLLTGLETQYF.

The V and J genes are TRBV14 and TRBJ1-4; 10 nucleotides match TRBD1. Germline lookup yields CDR1 SGHDN and CDR2 FVKESK. The trim removed 4 bases at V and 4 bases at J, leaving 6 bases unmatched. CDR3 length equals 16 residues. The CDR3 sequence is CASSLPRDRGNEKLFF. DNA for the CDR3: TGTGCCAGCAGCCTGCCCCGGGACAGGGGTAATGAAAAACTGTTTTTT. Together with reference TRBV14 and TRBJ1-4, the CDR3 gives the full variable domain: EAGVTQFPSHSVIEKGQTVTLRCDPISGHDNLYWYRRVMGKEIKFLLHFVKESKQDESGMPNNRFLAERTGGTYSTLKVQPAELEDSGVYFCASSLPRDRGNEKLFFGSGTQLSVL.

This clone appeared once. This chain joins TRBV2 and TRBJ2-5; 9 nucleotides line up with TRBD2. This CDR3 comprises 14 residues. From germline, CDR1 is SNHLY and CDR2 FYNNEI. Trimming at V came to 8 bases and at J to 4 bases, leaving 8 bases not matched to a gene. CDR3 sequence (DNA): TGTGCCAGCCGTGGGCGGGGGGGGCGAGAGACCCAGTACTTC. As protein: CASRGRGGRETQYF.

This rearrangement joins TRBV4-3 to TRBJ2-3, with 7 bases lining up with TRBD2. CDR3 length equals 16 residues. V shed 0 bases, J shed 5 bases, and the junction held 8 bases outside the gene matches. The germline CDR1 and CDR2 sequences are LGHNA and YSLEER. The CDR3 sequence: CASSQDREREVDTQYF. In DNA form, the CDR3 reads TGCGCCAGCAGCCAAGATAGGGAGCGGGAAGTAGATACGCAGTATTTT.

This clone was picked up one time. The chain's CDR3 is CASRLTAADTEAFF. In nucleotides, the CDR3 is TGCGCCAGCAGACTGACGGCCGCGGACACTGAAGCTTTCTTT. The chain couples TRBV5-1 to TRBJ1-1; D not resolved. The V and J ends lost 5 bases and 3 bases respectively, with 14 bases between them. CDR3 size: 14 residues. Germline V gene data show CDR1 as SGHRS and CDR2 as YFSETQ.

V is TRBV5-1 and J is TRBJ1-2; a weak D match, TRBD1 (5 bases). V lost 5 bases to trimming and J lost 4 bases, with 24 bases between them. Germline CDR1 reads SGHRS; CDR2 reads YFSETQ. The CDR3 has 17 amino acids. CDR3 in DNA: TGCGCCAGCAGTGGGGGGGTCCTGGACCTTTCTGTCTATGGCTACACCTTC. Its translation: CASSGGVLDLSVYGYTF.

The chain employs TRBV5-1 and TRBJ2-7; D may be TRBD2 (6 bases). In germline, CDR1 is SGHRS, CDR2 YFSETQ. This CDR3 region has 15 residues. V was cut by 0 bases and J by 5 bases, with 15 bases left in between. As DNA, the CDR3 is TGCGCCAGCAGCTTGGACACTAGCCGAATTAACGAGCAGTACTTC. It yields the protein CASSLDTSRINEQYF.

The chain recombines TRBV5-4 with TRBJ1-1, with unresolved D. V was pared by 4 bases and J by 1 base, with 14 bases between. This CDR3 is built from 15 residues. The germline CDR1 and CDR2 sequences are SGHNT and YYREEE (reference sequence). The DNA of the CDR3 is TGTGCCAGCAGCCCTCCCCCAACAGCGAACACTGAAGCTTTCTTT. Protein product: CASSPPPTANTEAFF. The entire variable domain, with the rest obtained from reference TRBV5-4 and TRBJ1-1, is as follows: ETGVTQSPTHLIKTRGQQVTLRCSSQSGHNTVSWYQQALGQGPQFIFQYYREEENGRGNFPPRFSGLQFPNYSSELNVNALELDDSALYLCASSPPPTANTEAFFGQGTRLTVV.

The chain employs TRBV2 and TRBJ2-7, with TRBD2 as a possible D gene (7 bases). Trimming pared 8 bases from V and 3 bases from J, leaving 20 bases between. Germline V gives CDR1 SNHLY, CDR2 FYNNEI. This CDR3 region has 15 residues. CDR3 nucleotide sequence: TGTGCCAGCTCAGAATGGGGGGGGCTGTACTACGAGCAGTACTTC. This translates into CASSEWGGLYYEQYF.

The rearrangement uses TRBV10-3 and TRBJ2-3; 12 bases line up with TRBD2. Germline V gives CDR1 ENHRY, CDR2 SYGVKD. The CDR3 has 16 amino acids. The V segment lost 4 bases and the J segment 2 bases; nucleotides outside the gene matches: 4. CDR3 sequence: CAISGLAGATTDTQYF. The CDR3 DNA sequence: TGTGCCATCAGTGGACTAGCGGGGGCCACCACAGATACGCAGTATTTT.

The V call is TRBV5-1, the J call TRBJ1-6, with 8 bases lining up with TRBD1. J was trimmed by 10 bases and V by 4 bases; bases with no gene match: 7. In germline, CDR1 is SGHRS, CDR2 YFSETQ. The CDR3 loop spans 14 amino acids. CDR3 amino acids: CASSDQGAGSPLHF. The CDR3 DNA follows: TGCGCCAGCAGCGACCAGGGGGCTGGATCACCCCTCCACTTT.

The rearrangement joins TRBV7-3 to TRBJ2-1; 7 nucleotides match TRBD2. Germline-derived CDR1 and CDR2 are SGHTA and FQGTGA. V lost 1 base to trimming and J lost 4 bases; unmatched junction nucleotides: 10. The CDR3 sequence is 17 residues long. CDR3 bases: TGTGCCAGCAGCTTAAGTGATGGCCTAGCGGCGTACAATGAGCAGTTCTTC. This codes for CASSLSDGLAAYNEQFF.

V gene TRBV27 combines with J gene TRBJ2-7, with 7 bases matching TRBD2. CDR3 size: 14 residues. Germline V gene lookup returns CDR1 MNHEY and CDR2 SMNVEV (reference sequence). V dropped 2 bases and J dropped 5; count of bases not matched to a gene: 6. CDR3 DNA: TGTGCCAGCAGTTTACGACTAGCTCCAGACGAGCAGTACTTC. This encodes CASSLRLAPDEQYF.

This chain connects TRBV7-9 to TRBJ2-7, with TRBD2 matching over 10 bases. Germline V gene lookup returns CDR1 SEHNR and CDR2 FQNEAQ (reference sequence). The CDR3 has 15 residues. Trimming cost V 5 bases and J 4 bases; bases outside gene matches: 8. The CDR3 DNA reads as TGTGCCAGCAGCAAAAGCGGGGGGGCCAGATACGAGCAGTACTTC. Its translation is CASSKSGGARYEQYF.

J is TRBJ1-6 and V is TRBV5-1, with D perhaps TRBD1 (6 bases). The V and J ends lost 4 bases and 3 bases respectively, with 14 bases between them. Germline values: CDR1 SGHRS, CDR2 YFSETQ. The CDR3 is 16 amino acids. DNA of the CDR3: TGCGCCAGCAGCAAGGACTTAGGGGGCTATAATTCACCCCTCCACTTT. Protein: CASSKDLGGYNSPLHF. Drawing the rest from reference TRBV5-1 and TRBJ1-6, the complete variable domain is KAGVTQTPRYLIKTRGQQVTLSCSPISGHRSVSWYQQTPGQGLQFLFEYFSETQRNKGNFPGRFSGRQFSNSRSEMNVSTLELGDSALYLCASSKDLGGYNSPLHFGNGTRLTVT.

The V gene is TRBV11-2, the J gene TRBJ2-3; 11 bases are shared with TRBD2. J lost 0 bases, V lost 3 bases, and 8 bases had no gene match. Looked up from germline, CDR1 is SGHAT and CDR2 is FQNNGV. There are 18 residues in the CDR3. The DNA for the CDR3 is TGTGCCAGCAGCTTGTGGCTAGCGGGGGGCAAGAGCACAGATACGCAGTATTTT. Its protein is CASSLWLAGGKSTDTQYF.

The chain links TRBV29-1 to TRBJ2-7; possible D gene TRBD2, 7 bases. The V gene's germline CDR1 is SQVTM and CDR2 ANQGSEA. The CDR3 loop spans 13 amino acids. V was trimmed by 3 bases and J by 9 bases, leaving 18 bases between them. CDR3 sequence (DNA): TGCAGCGTTGACATGTCTTTAGGGGGGGTGCAGTACTTC. This codes for CSVDMSLGGVQYF.

Worth noting for this clone: One end of the junction is discordant with germline, which a read error may explain. The chain carries TRBV7-9 and TRBJ1-1; D uncertain. Germline CDR1 reads SEHNR; CDR2 reads FQNEAQ (reference sequence). The CDR3 contains 11 residues. CDR3: CASRFTGEAFF. The CDR3 DNA sequence: TGTGCCAGCCGCTTTACCGGGGAAGCTTTCTTT.

The rearrangement joins TRBV6-1 to TRBJ2-3; TRBD2 aligns across 8 bases. The CDR3 is made up of 15 amino acids. Germline CDR1 and CDR2: MNHNS and SASEGT. V was pared by 3 bases and J by 2 bases, with 4 bases of the junction left unmatched. The CDR3 region has the DNA TGTGCCAGCAGTGAGTTAGCGGGGTACACAGATACGCAGTATTTT. Translating gives CASSELAGYTDTQYF.